This T cell receptor (beta chain) was profiled in a study of Graves' ophthalmopathy and Graves' hyperthyroidism. Study results and limitations: Most expanded thyroid clonotypes above 0.001 frequency also appeared in blood. This model predicted ophthalmopathy progression (sensitivity 65% to 71%, specificity about 72%).

Enrolled hyperthyroidism patients had a new diagnosis, a duration under 2 months, and an age of 18 to 65. The diagnostic workup employed clinical symptoms, serum thyroxine, TRAb, thyroid ultrasound and orbital computed tomography. The sample holds many counts of this clonotype. Its antigen is currently unknown. Germline CDR1 SNHLY, CDR2 FYNNEI. This CDR3 region has 14 residues. J gave up 5 bases and V 6 bases, and 4 bases lay outside the gene matches. RNA transcripts yielded amplified TCR beta CDR3 regions. Amplification began with first-round RT-PCR using HTBI primers, then second-round multiplex PCR was performed. TCRdb re-derived calls from the multiplex PCR reads in MiXCR, one entry per CDR3 protein. Found here are over a million distinct CDR3 sequences, about 36% of them singletons; the top ten hold around 10%.

Material: peripheral blood or thyroid tissue (not recorded which). The chain combines TRBV2 with TRBJ2-5; TRBD1 matches 12 bases. This sequence originates from an adult man with Graves' hyperthyroidism. CDR3: CASSGTGGKETQYF. The CDR3 DNA reads TGTGCCAGCAGCGGGACAGGGGGCAAGGAGACCCAGTACTTC.